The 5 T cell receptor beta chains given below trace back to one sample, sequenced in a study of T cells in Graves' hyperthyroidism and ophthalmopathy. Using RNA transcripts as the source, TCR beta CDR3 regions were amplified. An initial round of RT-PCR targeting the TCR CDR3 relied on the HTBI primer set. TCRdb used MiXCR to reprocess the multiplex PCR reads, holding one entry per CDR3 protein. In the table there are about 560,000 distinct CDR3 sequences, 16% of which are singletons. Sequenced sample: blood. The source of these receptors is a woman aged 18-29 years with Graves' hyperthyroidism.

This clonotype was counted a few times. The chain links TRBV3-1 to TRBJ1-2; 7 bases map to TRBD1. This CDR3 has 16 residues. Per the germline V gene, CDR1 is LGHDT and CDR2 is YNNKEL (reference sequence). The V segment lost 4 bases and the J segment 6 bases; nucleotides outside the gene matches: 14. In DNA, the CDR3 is TGTGCCAGCAGCCTTTCGAGGACAGGTCCCTGGAATGGCTACACCTTC. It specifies CASSLSRTGPWNGYTF.

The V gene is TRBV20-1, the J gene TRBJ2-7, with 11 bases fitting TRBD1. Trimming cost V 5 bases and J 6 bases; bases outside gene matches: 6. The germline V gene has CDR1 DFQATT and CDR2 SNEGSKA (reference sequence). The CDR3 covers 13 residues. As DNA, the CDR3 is TGCAGTGCTTCCTCAGGGACAGGGGGCGAGCAGTACTTC. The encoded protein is CSASSGTGGEQYF.

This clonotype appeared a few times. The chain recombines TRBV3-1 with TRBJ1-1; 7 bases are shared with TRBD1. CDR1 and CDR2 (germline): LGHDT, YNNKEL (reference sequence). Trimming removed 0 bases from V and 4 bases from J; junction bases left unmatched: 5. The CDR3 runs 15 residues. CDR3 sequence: CASSQDGQAGTEAFF. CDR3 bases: TGTGCCAGCAGCCAAGACGGACAGGCGGGCACTGAAGCTTTCTTT.

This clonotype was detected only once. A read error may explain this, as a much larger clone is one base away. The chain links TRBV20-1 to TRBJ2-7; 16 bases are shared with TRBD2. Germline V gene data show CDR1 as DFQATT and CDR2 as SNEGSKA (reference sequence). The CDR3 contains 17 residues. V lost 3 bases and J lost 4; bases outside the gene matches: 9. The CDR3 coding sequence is TGCAGTGCTAGTGCTGAGGGGACTAGCGGGGGGGGGTACGAGCAGTACTTC. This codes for CSASAEGTSGGGYEQYF.

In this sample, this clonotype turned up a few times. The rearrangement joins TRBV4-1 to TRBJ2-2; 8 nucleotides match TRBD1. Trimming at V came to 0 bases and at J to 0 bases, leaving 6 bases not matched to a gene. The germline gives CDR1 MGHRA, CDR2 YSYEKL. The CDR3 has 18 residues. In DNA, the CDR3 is TGCGCCAGCAGCCAAGAAGGCCGGGGACAGGCGAACACCGGGGAGCTGTTTTTT. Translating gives CASSQEGRGQANTGELFF.